This T cell receptor (beta chain) was identified in a study of T cells in tumors after PD-1 blockade. Across the study: Excluded were patients with checkpoint blockade, immunosuppressants, or radiotherapy or other anti-cancer therapy within 4 weeks. A subset received ongoing vismodegib 150 mg daily alongside anti-PD-1 therapy.

The CDR3 covers 14 residues. Trimming stripped 4 bases from V and 4 bases from J, with 14 bases between. Germline V gene data show CDR1 as SGHRS and CDR2 as YFSETQ. The data were produced by immunoSEQ multiplex PCR, yet TCRdb's version contains in-frame clones alone and is incomplete. The repertoire holds roughly 59,000 clones, with about 80% as singletons. The V and J genes are TRBV5-1 and TRBJ1-1; D perhaps matches TRBD1 (6 bases). The receptor was isolated from a human donor with basal cell carcinoma. The sample in question was PBMCs, obtained before anti-PD-1 treatment. CDR3 DNA sequence: TGCGCCAGCAGCCCGACGACAGGTTTCACTGAAGCTTTCTTT. Translated, it gives CASSPTTGFTEAFF.